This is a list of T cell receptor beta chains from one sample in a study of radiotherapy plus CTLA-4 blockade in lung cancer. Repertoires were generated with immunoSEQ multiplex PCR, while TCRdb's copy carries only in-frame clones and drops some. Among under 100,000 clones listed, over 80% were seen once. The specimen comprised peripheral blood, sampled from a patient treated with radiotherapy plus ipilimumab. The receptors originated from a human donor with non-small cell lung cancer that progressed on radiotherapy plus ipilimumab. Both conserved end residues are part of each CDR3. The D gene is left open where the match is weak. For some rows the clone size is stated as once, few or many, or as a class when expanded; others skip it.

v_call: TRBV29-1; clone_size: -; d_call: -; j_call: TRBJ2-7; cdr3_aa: CSVETNSYEQYF; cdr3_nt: TGCAGCGTAGAGACAAACTCCTACGAGCAGTACTTC
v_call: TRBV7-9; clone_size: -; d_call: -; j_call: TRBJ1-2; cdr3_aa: CASSLVEAGPYGYTF; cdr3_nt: TGTGCCAGCAGCTTAGTTGAGGCAGGACCCTATGGCTACACCTTC
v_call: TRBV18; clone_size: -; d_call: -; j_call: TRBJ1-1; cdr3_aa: CASSPGTGPGEAFF; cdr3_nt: TGTGCCAGCTCACCAGGTACAGGGCCCGGTGAAGCTTTCTTT
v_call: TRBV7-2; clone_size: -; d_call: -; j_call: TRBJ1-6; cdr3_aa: CASSRAGGGAGSPLHF; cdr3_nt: TGTGCCAGCAGCCGAGCCGGGGGGGGCGCGGGTTCACCCCTCCACTTT
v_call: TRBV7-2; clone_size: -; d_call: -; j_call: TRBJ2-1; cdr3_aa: CASSLVFHEQFF; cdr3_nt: TGTGCCAGCAGCTTAGTGTTCCATGAGCAGTTCTTC
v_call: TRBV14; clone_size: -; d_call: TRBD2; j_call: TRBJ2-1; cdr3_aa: CASSQDEREWNEQFF; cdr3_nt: TGTGCCAGCAGCCAAGACGAGCGGGAGTGGAATGAGCAGTTCTTC
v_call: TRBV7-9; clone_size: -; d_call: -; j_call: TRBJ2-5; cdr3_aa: CASSFTEIQETQYF; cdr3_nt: TGTGCCAGCAGCTTTACAGAGATTCAAGAGACCCAGTACTTC
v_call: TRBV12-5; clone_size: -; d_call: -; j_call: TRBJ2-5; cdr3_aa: CASAGVQETQYF; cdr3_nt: TGTGCTAGTGCTGGGGTCCAAGAGACCCAGTACTTC
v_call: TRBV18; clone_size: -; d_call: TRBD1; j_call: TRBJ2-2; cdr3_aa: CASSPGQAAGELFF; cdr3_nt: TGTGCCAGCTCACCGGGACAGGCGGCCGGGGAGCTGTTTTTT
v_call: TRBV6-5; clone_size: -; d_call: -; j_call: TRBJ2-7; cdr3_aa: CASGGQGFGEQYF; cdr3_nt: TGTGCCAGCGGGGGGCAGGGGTTCGGCGAGCAGTACTTC
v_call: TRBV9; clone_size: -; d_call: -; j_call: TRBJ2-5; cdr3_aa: CASSANQETQYF; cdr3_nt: TGTGCCAGCAGCGCTAACCAAGAGACCCAGTACTTC
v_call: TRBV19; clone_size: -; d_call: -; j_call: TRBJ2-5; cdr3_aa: CASSAGGTFGGETQYF; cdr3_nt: TGTGCCAGTAGTGCGGGCGGCACCTTTGGGGGAGAGACCCAGTACTTC
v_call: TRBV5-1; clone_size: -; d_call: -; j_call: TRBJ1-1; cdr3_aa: CASSLRGMNTEAFF; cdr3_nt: TGCGCCAGCAGCTTGCGGGGGATGAACACTGAAGCTTTCTTT
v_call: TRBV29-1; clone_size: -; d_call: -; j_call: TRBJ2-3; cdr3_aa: CSVEDARLTRGTDTQYF; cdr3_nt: TGCAGCGTTGAAGACGCCAGGTTGACCCGTGGGACAGATACGCAGTATTTT
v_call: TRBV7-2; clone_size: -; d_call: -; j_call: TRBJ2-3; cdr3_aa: CASSPTRSDTQYF; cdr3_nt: TGTGCCAGCAGCCCAACTAGGTCCGATACGCAGTATTTT
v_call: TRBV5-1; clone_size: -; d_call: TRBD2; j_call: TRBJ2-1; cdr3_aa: CASSSRREGPSEQFF; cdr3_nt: TGCGCCAGCAGCTCCCGGCGGGAGGGCCCGTCTGAGCAGTTCTTC
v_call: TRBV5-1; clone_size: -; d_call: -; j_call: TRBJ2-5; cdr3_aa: CASSLYREIETQYF; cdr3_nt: TGCGCCAGCAGCTTGTACAGGGAGATAGAGACCCAGTACTTC
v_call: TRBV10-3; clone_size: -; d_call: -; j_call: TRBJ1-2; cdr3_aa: CAISATDYGYTF; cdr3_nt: TGTGCCATCAGTGCGACTGACTATGGCTACACCTTC
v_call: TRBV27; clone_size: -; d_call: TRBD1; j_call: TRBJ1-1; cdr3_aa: CASRGQGYTEAFF; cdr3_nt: TGTGCCAGCAGGGGACAGGGTTACACTGAAGCTTTCTTT
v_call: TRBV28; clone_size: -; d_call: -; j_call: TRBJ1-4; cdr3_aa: CASSQRPATNEKLFF; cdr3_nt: TGTGCCAGCAGCCAACGGCCGGCAACTAATGAAAAACTGTTTTTT
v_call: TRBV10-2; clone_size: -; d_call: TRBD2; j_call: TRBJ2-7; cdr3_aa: CASTNLAAAYEQYF; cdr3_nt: TGCGCCAGCACGAATCTAGCGGCGGCCTACGAGCAGTACTTC
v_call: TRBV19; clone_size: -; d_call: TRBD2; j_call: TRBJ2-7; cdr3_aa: CASSASGGSYEQYF; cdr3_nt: TGTGCCAGTAGTGCTAGCGGTGGGTCCTACGAGCAGTACTTC
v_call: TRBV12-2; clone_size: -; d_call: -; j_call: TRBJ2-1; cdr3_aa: CASRLEGSGSSATINEQFF; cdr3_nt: TGTGCAAGTCGCTTAGAGGGTAGCGGGAGTAGCGCGACAATCAATGAGCAGTTCTTC
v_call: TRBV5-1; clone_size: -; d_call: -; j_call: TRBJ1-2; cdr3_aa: CASSLAKMGGYGYTF; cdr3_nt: TGCGCCAGCAGCTTGGCCAAAATGGGGGGGTATGGCTACACCTTC
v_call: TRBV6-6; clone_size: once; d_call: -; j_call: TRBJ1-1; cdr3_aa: CASRRDRHTEAFF; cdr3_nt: TGTGCCAGCAGGAGGGATCGGCACACTGAAGCTTTCTTT
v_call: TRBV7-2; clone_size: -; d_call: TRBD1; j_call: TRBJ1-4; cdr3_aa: CASSSQQGAGEKLFF; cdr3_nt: TGTGCCAGCAGCTCGCAACAGGGGGCGGGTGAAAAACTGTTTTTT
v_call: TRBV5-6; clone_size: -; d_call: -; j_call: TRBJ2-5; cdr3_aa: CASSLGDGFRETQYF; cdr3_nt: TGTGCCAGCAGCTTGGGGGACGGATTTCGGGAGACCCAGTACTTC
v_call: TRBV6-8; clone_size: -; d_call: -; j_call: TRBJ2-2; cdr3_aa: CASSYPTGEGSRELFF; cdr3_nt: TGTGCCAGCAGTTACCCCACGGGCGAAGGGAGCCGGGAGCTGTTTTTT
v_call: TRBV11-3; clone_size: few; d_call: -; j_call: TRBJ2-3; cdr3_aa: CASSLGGVTDTQYF; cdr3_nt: TGTGCCAGCAGCTTAGGGGGGGTTACAGATACGCAGTATTTT
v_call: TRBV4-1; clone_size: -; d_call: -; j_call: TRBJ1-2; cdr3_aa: CASSQEGSGQIYGYTF; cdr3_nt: TGCGCCAGCAGCCAAGAGGGGTCTGGACAGATCTATGGCTACACCTTC
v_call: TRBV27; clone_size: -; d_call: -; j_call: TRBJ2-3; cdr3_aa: CASSLRETDTQYF; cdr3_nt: TGTGCCAGCAGTTTAAGGGAGACAGATACGCAGTATTTT
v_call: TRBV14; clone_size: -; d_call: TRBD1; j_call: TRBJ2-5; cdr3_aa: CASSQRDREGETQYF; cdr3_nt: TGTGCCAGCAGCCAAAGGGACAGGGAGGGAGAGACCCAGTACTTC
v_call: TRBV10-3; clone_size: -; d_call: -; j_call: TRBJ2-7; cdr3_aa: CAISLRRGPDSYEQYF; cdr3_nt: TGTGCCATCAGTCTCCGCAGGGGACCGGACTCCTACGAGCAGTACTTC
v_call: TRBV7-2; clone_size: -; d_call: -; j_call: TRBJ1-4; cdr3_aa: CASSLGQVNNEKLFF; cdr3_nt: TGTGCCAGCAGCTTAGGACAGGTTAATAATGAAAAACTGTTTTTT
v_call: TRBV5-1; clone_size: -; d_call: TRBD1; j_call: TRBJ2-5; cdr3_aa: CASSVGQEQETQYF; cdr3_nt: TGCGCCAGCAGCGTCGGACAGGAGCAAGAGACCCAGTACTTC
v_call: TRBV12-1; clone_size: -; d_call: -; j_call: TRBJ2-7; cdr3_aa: CASSFPPGGGYEQYF; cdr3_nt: TGTGCCAGCAGCTTCCCCCCGGGGGGGGGCTACGAGCAGTACTTC
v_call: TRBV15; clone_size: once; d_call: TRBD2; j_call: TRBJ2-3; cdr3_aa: CATSTSGSNTDTQYF; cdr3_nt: TGTGCCACCAGCACTAGCGGGAGTAACACAGATACGCAGTATTTT
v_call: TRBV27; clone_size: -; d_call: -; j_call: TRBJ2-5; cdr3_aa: CASSLWAEETQYF; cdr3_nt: TGTGCCAGCAGTTTATGGGCCGAAGAGACCCAGTACTTC
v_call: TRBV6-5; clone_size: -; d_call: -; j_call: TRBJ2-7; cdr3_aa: CASSEVEGGKQYF; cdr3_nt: TGTGCCAGCAGTGAAGTCGAAGGGGGAAAGCAGTACTTC
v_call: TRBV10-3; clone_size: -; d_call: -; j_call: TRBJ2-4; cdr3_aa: CAISEPSLTKNIQYF; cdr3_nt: TGTGCCATCAGTGAGCCGTCTTTGACCAAAAACATTCAGTACTTC
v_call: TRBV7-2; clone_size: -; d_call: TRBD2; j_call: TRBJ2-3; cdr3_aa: CASSLLGASGATDTQYF; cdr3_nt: TGTGCCAGCAGCTTATTAGGGGCTAGCGGTGCCACAGATACGCAGTATTTT
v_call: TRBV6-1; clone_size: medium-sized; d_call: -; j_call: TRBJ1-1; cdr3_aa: CASSREGTEAFF; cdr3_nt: TGTGCCAGCAGCAGGGAGGGCACTGAAGCTTTCTTT
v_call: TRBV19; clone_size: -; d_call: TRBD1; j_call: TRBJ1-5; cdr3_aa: CASSIDKAGGWQPQHF; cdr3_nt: TGTGCCAGTAGTATAGATAAGGCAGGGGGCTGGCAGCCCCAGCATTTT